Sequencing of this T cell receptor beta chain was carried out in a study of cytomegalovirus exposure and HLA in healthy donors. Study conclusions and caveats: For most subjects, TCR beta sequences were reported to predict HLA-A and HLA-B alleles with accuracy. Only CMV serostatus was available as immune exposure information.

The PCR had 60 Vbeta and 13 Jbeta primers. Profiling relied on immunoSEQ multiplex PCR, and the TCRdb table lists in-frame clones only, not all of them. The profile shows about 180,000 clones, around 80% of them singletons. This clone occurred once. Its antigen is unidentified. This receptor was taken from a man younger than 30 in good health and CMV-seronegative. Sequencing used PBMCs.

CDR3 DNA: TGTGCCAGCAGCCCCGGGACAGGGGGGCGCGAGCAGTACTTC. Protein: CASSPGTGGREQYF. V usage is TRBV14 and J usage is TRBJ2-7; 11 bases align to TRBD1. This CDR3 is built from 14 residues. The germline CDR1 and CDR2 sequences are SGHDN and FVKESK. J gave up 6 bases and V 4 bases, and 5 bases lay outside the gene matches.